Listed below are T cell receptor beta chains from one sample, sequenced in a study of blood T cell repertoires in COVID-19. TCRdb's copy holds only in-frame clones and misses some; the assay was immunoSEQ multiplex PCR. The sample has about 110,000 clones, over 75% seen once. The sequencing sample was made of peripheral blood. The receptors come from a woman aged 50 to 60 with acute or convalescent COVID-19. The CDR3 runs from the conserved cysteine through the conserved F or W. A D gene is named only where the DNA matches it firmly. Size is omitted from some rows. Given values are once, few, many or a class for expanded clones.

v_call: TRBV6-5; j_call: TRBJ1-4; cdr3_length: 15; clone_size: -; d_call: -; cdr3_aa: CASSFNRVGGEKLFF; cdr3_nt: TGTGCCAGCAGTTTCAACAGGGTAGGAGGTGAAAAACTGTTTTTT
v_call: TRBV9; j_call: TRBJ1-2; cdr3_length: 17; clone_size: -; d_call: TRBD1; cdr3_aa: CASSVGTGATYNYGYTF; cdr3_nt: TGTGCCAGCAGCGTCGGGACAGGGGCCACTTATAACTATGGCTACACCTTC
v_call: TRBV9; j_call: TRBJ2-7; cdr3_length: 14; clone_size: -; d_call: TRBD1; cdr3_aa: CASSEGTGRHEQYF; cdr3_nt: TGTGCCAGCAGCGAGGGGACAGGGAGACACGAGCAGTACTTC
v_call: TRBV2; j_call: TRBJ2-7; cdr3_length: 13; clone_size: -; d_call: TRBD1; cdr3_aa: CASSARQGGEQYF; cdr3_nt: TGTGCCAGCAGCGCAAGACAGGGTGGTGAGCAGTACTTC
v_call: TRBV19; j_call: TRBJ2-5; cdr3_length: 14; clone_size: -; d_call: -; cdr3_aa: CASSIVGGSKTQYF; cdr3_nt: TGTGCCAGTAGTATAGTTGGGGGCAGCAAGACCCAGTACTTC
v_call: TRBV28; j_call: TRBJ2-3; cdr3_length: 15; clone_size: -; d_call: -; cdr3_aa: CASSLYGRFTDTQYF; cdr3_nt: TGTGCCAGCAGTTTATATGGCAGGTTCACAGATACGCAGTATTTT
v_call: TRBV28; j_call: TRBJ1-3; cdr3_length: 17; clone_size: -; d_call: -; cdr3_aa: CASRLPGLPDSGNTIYF; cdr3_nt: TGTGCCAGCAGGCTGCCGGGACTGCCAGACTCTGGAAACACCATATATTTT
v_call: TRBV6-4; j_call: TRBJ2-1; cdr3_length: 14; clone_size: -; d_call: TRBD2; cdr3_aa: CASSDGLAGDEQFF; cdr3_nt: TGTGCCAGCAGTGACGGACTAGCGGGGGATGAGCAGTTCTTC
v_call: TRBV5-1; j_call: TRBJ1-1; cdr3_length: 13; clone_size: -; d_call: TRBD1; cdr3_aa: CASRWTGGTDAFF; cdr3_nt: TGCGCCAGCAGGTGGACAGGGGGGACCGACGCTTTCTTT
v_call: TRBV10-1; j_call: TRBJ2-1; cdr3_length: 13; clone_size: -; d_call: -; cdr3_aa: CASSESRVREQFF; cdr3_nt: TGCGCCAGCAGTGAGTCGAGGGTTCGTGAGCAGTTCTTC
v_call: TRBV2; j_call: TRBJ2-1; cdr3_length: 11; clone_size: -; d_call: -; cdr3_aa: CASNNYNEQFF; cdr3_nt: TGTGCCAGCAACAATTACAATGAGCAGTTCTTC
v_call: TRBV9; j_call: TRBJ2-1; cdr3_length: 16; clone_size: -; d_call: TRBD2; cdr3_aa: CASSVGSGGAPSEQFF; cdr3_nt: TGTGCCAGCAGCGTAGGTAGCGGGGGGGCCCCGAGTGAGCAGTTCTTC
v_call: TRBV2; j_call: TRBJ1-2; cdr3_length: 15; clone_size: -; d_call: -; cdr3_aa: CASSRGAGGRYGYTF; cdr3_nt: TGTGCCAGCAGTAGGGGGGCGGGGGGCCGGTATGGCTACACCTTC
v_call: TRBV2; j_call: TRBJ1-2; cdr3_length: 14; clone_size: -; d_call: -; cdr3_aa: CASSFRQTDYGYTF; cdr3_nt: TGTGCCAGCAGCTTCCGACAGACAGACTATGGCTACACCTTC
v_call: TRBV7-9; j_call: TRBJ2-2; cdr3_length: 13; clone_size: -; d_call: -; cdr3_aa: CASSLARTGELFF; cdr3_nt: TGTGCCAGCAGCTTGGCGAGGACCGGGGAGCTGTTTTTT
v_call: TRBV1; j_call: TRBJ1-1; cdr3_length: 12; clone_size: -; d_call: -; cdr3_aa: CTSSPPGSEAFF; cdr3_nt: TGCACCAGCAGCCCACCCGGGTCTGAAGCTTTCTTT
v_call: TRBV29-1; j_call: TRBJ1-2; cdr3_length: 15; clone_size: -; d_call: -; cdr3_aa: CSVEALVRQNYGYTF; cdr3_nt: TGCAGCGTTGAAGCTCTGGTGCGGCAGAACTATGGCTACACCTTC
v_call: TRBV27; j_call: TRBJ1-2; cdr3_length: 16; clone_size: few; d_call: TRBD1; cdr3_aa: CASSLSSQGAYYGYTF; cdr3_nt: TGTGCCAGCAGTTTATCGAGCCAGGGGGCTTACTATGGCTACACCTTC
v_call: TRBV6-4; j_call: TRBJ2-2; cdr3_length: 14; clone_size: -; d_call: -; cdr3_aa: CASSGGFNTGELFF; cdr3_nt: TGTGCCAGCAGTGGGGGCTTTAACACCGGGGAGCTGTTTTTT
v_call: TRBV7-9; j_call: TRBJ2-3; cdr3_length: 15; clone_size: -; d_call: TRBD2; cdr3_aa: CASSLPGTSGNTQYF; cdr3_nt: TGTGCCAGCAGCTTACCCGGGACTAGTGGAAATACGCAGTATTTT
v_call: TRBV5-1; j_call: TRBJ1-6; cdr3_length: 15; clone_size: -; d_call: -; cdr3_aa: CASSLLDRGSSPLHF; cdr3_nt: TGCGCCAGCAGCCTCTTGGATAGGGGGAGTTCACCCCTCCACTTT
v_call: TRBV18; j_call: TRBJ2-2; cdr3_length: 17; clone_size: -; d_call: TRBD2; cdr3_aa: CASSTWSGGPNTGELFF; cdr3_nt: TGTGCCAGCTCTACATGGAGCGGGGGGCCAAATACCGGGGAGCTGTTTTTT
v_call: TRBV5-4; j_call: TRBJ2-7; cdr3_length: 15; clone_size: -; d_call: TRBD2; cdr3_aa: CASSLRLAGKYEQYF; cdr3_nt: TGTGCCAGCAGCTTGAGACTAGCGGGGAAGTACGAGCAGTACTTC
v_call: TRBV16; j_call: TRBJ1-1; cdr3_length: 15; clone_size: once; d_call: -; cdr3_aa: CASSRDRNMNTEAFF; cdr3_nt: TGTGCCAGCAGCCGAGACAGGAACATGAACACTGAAGCTTTCTTT
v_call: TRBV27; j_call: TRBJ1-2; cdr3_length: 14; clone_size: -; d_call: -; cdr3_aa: CASSSLGGDYGYTF; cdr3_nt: TGTGCCAGCAGTTCTCTGGGGGGGGACTATGGCTACACCTTC
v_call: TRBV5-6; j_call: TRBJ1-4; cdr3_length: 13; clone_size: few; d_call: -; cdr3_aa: CASSLGTDGKLFF; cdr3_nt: TGTGCCAGCAGCTTGGGGACAGACGGAAAACTGTTTTTT
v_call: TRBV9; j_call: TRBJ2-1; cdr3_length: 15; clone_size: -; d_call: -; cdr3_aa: CASSRGTAVRNEQFF; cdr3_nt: TGTGCCAGCAGCCGGGGTACGGCGGTTCGGAATGAGCAGTTCTTC
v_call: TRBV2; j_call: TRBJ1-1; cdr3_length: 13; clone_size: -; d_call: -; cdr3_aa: CASGARLGTEAFF; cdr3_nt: TGTGCCAGCGGGGCTCGGTTAGGCACTGAAGCTTTCTTT
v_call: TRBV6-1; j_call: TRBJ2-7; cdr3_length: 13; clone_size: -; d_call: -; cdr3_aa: CASSENPRGEQYF; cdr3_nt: TGTGCCAGCAGTGAAAACCCACGGGGCGAGCAGTACTTC
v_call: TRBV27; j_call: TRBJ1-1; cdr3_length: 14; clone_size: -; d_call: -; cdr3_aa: CASSAGFWSTEAFF; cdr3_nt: TGTGCCAGCAGTGCAGGGTTTTGGAGCACTGAAGCTTTCTTT
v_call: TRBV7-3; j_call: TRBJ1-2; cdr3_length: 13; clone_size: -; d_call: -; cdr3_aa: CASSPQANYGYTF; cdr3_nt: TGTGCCAGCAGCCCACAAGCTAACTATGGCTACACCTTC
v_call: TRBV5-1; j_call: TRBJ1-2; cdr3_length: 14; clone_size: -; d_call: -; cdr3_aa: CASSLAGDTPGYTF; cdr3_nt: TGCGCCAGCAGCTTGGCCGGGGACACCCCTGGCTACACCTTC
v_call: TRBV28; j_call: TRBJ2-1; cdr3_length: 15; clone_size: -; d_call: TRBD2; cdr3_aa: CASSLGLAVNNEQFF; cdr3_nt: TGTGCCAGCAGTTTAGGGCTAGCGGTAAACAATGAGCAGTTCTTC
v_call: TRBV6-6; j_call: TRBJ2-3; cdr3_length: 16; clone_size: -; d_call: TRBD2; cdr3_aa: CASRASGGAATDTQYF; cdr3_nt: TGTGCCAGCAGAGCTAGCGGGGGGGCCGCCACAGATACGCAGTATTTT
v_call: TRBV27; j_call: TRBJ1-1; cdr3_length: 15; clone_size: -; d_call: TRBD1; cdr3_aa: CASSLGGQTNTEAFF; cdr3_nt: TGTGCCAGCAGTTTGGGGGGACAGACGAACACTGAAGCTTTCTTT
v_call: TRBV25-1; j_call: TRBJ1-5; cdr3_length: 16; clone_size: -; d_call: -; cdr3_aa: CASSGPGLYSNQPQHF; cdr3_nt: TGTGCCAGCAGTGGTCCGGGACTCTATAGCAATCAGCCCCAGCATTTT
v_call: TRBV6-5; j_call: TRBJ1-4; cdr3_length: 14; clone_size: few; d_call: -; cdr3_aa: CASTTSGTNEKLFF; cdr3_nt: TGTGCCAGCACTACGTCCGGGACTAATGAAAAACTGTTTTTT
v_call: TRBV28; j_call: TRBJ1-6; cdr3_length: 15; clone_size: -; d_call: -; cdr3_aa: CASSSPPGDDSPLHF; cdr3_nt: TGTGCCAGCAGTTCCCCTCCGGGGGACGATTCACCCCTCCACTTT
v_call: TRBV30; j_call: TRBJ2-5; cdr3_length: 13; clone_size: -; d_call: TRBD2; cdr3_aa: CAWSVTGGETQYF; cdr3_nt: TGTGCCTGGAGTGTTACGGGGGGAGAGACCCAGTACTTC
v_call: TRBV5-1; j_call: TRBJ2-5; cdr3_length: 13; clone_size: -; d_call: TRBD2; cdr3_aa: CASSREGKETQYF; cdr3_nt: TGCGCCAGCAGCCGGGAGGGGAAGGAGACCCAGTACTTC
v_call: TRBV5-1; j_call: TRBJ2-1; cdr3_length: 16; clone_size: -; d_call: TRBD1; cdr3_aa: CASTPGQGFSYNEQFF; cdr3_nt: TGCGCCAGCACCCCCGGACAGGGTTTTTCCTACAATGAGCAGTTCTTC
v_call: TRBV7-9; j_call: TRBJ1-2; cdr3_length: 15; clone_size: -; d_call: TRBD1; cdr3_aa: CASSLVGTGGYGYTF; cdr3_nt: TGTGCCAGCAGCTTAGTAGGGACAGGGGGCTATGGCTACACCTTC
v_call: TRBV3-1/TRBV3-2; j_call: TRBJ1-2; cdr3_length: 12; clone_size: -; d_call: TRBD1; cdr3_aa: CASSHQGGWDTF; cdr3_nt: TGTGCCAGCAGCCACCAAGGGGGCTGGGACACCTTC
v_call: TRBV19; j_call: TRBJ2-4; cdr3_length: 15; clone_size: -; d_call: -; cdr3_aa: CASSIAGRERNIQYF; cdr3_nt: TGTGCCAGTAGTATCGCGGGACGGGAGAGGAACATTCAGTACTTC
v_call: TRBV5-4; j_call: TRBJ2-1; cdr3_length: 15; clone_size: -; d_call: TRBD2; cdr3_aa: CASSSPGGIGNEQFF; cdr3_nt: TGTGCCAGCAGCTCGCCGGGAGGAATAGGCAATGAGCAGTTCTTC
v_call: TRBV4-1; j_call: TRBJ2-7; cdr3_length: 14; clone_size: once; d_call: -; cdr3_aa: CASSRGTDYYEQYF; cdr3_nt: TGCGCCAGCAGCCGAGGGACGGACTACTACGAGCAGTACTTC
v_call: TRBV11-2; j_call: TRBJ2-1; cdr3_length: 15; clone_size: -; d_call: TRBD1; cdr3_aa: CASSLLGQMSNEQFF; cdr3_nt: TGTGCCAGCAGCTTATTGGGACAGATGTCCAATGAGCAGTTCTTC
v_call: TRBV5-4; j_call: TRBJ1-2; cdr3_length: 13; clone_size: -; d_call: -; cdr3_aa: CASSLWGGYGYTF; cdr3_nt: TGTGCCAGCAGCTTATGGGGAGGCTATGGCTACACCTTC
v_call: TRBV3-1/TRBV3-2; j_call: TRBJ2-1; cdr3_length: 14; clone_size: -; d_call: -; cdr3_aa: CASSQDGSGDEQFF; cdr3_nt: TGTGCCAGCAGCCAAGATGGGTCAGGGGATGAGCAGTTCTTC
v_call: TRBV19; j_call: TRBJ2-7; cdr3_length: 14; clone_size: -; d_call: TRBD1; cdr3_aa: CASSFGTGTYEQYF; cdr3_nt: TGTGCCAGTAGTTTCGGGACAGGGACCTACGAGCAGTACTTC
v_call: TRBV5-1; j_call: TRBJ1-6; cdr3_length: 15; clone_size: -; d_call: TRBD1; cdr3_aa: CASSRGTGANSPLHF; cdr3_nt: TGCGCCAGCAGCCGAGGGACAGGGGCAAATTCACCCCTCCACTTT